Shown below are 8 T cell receptor beta chains from a single sample sequenced in a study of T cell changes during pregnancy in multiple sclerosis. Assay used: immunoSEQ multiplex PCR; TCRdb lists only in-frame clones, some missing. The top ten clones hold 0.58% of a sample with 55,000 to 80,000 clones, approximately 94% of them seen once. The starting material was peripheral blood, obtained in the third trimester of pregnancy. The receptors stem from a female donor with multiple sclerosis, enrolled in a pregnancy study.

This chain connects TRBV5-1 to TRBJ1-4; TRBD1 matches at 9 bases. The V gene's germline CDR1 is SGHRS and CDR2 YFSETQ. Unmatched junction bases numbered 5, after V lost 4 bases and J lost 4 bases. The CDR3 totals 15 residues. CDR3: CASSLDRGRNEKLFF. CDR3 coding DNA: TGCGCCAGCAGCCTGGACAGGGGTCGTAATGAAAAACTGTTTTTT.

This clone was seen more than once but under ten times. The chain carries TRBV14 and TRBJ1-1, with 7 bases aligning to TRBD1. The V and J ends lost 2 bases and 4 bases, in that order; junction bases with no gene match: 1. The CDR3 is 13 amino acids. CDR1 is SGHDN and CDR2 is FVKESK in the germline V gene. The CDR3 nucleotides are TGTGCCAGCAGCCAACCAGGGGGCACTGAAGCTTTCTTT. Translated, it gives CASSQPGGTEAFF.

V gene TRBV20-1 combines with J gene TRBJ2-7; no definite D call. The CDR3 consists of 11 residues. The germline V and J ends were trimmed by 0 bases and 5 bases, with 5 bases remaining between them. The germline V gene encodes CDR1 DFQATT and CDR2 SNEGSKA (reference sequence). The CDR3 region is CSARDYNEQYF. In DNA form, the CDR3 reads TGCAGTGCTAGAGATTACAACGAGCAGTACTTC.

This chain uses TRBV14 with TRBJ2-5; 7 nucleotides agree with TRBD2. Germline V lookup: CDR1 SGHDN, CDR2 FVKESK. The CDR3 has 16 residues. Losses at the gene ends were 5 bases for V and 4 bases for J; bases not matched to a gene: 13. CDR3 sequence (DNA): TGTGCCAGCAGCGACAAACAAGCGGGGAGGTCAGAGACCCAGTACTTC. Encoded protein: CASSDKQAGRSETQYF.

The chain links TRBV5-6 to TRBJ1-5; 7 bases fit TRBD1. The CDR3 runs 17 residues. The V gene's germline CDR1 is SGHDT and CDR2 YYEEEE. J lost 4 bases, V lost 3 bases, and 13 bases had no gene match. Here the CDR3 DNA reads TGTGCCAGCAGCTCCCTTAGGCAGGGGGGTTTTAATCAGCCCCAGCATTTT. This translates into CASSSLRQGGFNQPQHF.

The chain couples TRBV7-6 to TRBJ1-2, with a tentative D call TRBD1 (5 bases). Germline lookup yields CDR1 SGHVS and CDR2 FNYEAQ. This CDR3 has 13 residues. V lost 6 bases to trimming and J lost 3 bases, with 11 bases between them. The CDR3 region is CASRPGGDYGYTF. In DNA, the CDR3 is TGTGCCAGCAGACCTGGGGGGGACTATGGCTACACCTTC.

This rearrangement joins TRBV7-3 to TRBJ2-5, with 8 bases lining up with TRBD2. Per germline, CDR1 SGHTA and CDR2 FQGTGA. The CDR3 spans 16 residues. V dropped 2 bases and J dropped 2; count of bases not matched to a gene: 7. For the CDR3, the DNA is TGTGCCAGCAGCTTAGCCGCGGGGGGAGGGCAAGAGACCCAGTACTTC. Its translation: CASSLAAGGGQETQYF.

The chain joins TRBV10-3 to TRBJ2-3; 8 bases map to TRBD1. After removal of 6 bases from V and 2 bases from J, the junction contained 7 bases not matched to a gene. Germline-derived CDR1 and CDR2 are ENHRY and SYGVKD. This CDR3 comprises 15 residues. The CDR3 reads CAIRSDREFTDTQYF. The CDR3 coding sequence is TGTGCCATCAGATCGGACAGGGAGTTCACAGATACGCAGTATTTT.